This is a list of T cell receptor beta chains from one sample in a study of blood T cell repertoires in COVID-19. Using immunoSEQ multiplex PCR, the repertoire was profiled, and TCRdb retains in-frame clones only, with some absent. In the table there are fewer than 100,000 clones, 75% to 85% of which are singletons. The specimen sequenced was peripheral blood. The source of these receptors is a human donor in a cohort sampled during active COVID-19. Each CDR3 is given with its conserved first and last residue. Clone size is stated in some rows and not others, as once, few, many or a class when expanded.

.	TRBV18	CASSQRTGDSNQPQHF
.	TRBV6-1	CASSDARGQPQHF
.	TRBV19	CASSTAYEQYF
few	TRBV6-5	CASRPLRVDKQFF
many	TRBV6-2/TRBV6-3	CASSYDLDTGRPAFF
.	TRBV5-4	CASSLGLAGSRETQYF
.	TRBV5-6	CASSRPIGAYEQYF
.	TRBV11-2	CASSLDRLAGVKNIQYF
once	TRBV6-2/TRBV6-3	CASSLRQVGANQPQHF
.	TRBV20-1	CSATVDRVNTF
few	TRBV5-1	CASSENRAKNIQYF
.	TRBV28	CASREGSGQLNYGYTF
.	TRBV11-3	CASSLSGVQGRNNEQFF
.	TRBV19	CASSINRGRNQPQHF
.	TRBV29-1	CSVGYRGYEQYF
.	TRBV3-1/TRBV3-2	CASSSTRETYEQYF
.	TRBV15	CATSRARGYQETQYF
.	TRBV6-5	CASSSGTSGSGEQFF
.	TRBV5-1	CASSSTGDQETQYF
.	TRBV9	CASSVSQDSGRTEQFF
.	TRBV9	CASSVGPGGTDTQYF
.	TRBV19	CASTVGQGGEQYF
.	TRBV6-5	CASSLETEFGQPQHF
.	TRBV25-1	CASSEYGGLAGEETQYF
.	TRBV9	CASSVEQNNNSPLHF
.	TRBV28	CASSFAGAEETQYF
few	TRBV6-6	CASSLGLVWGEQFF
.	TRBV13	CASSLVARGLKNTEAFF
.	TRBV15	CATSRGEANTIYF
.	TRBV14	CASSQGQGYNEQFF
.	TRBV11-2	CASLDGQFYEQYF
.	TRBV28	CASSPWTVSSGNTIYF
.	TRBV7-2	CASSPGQYSYNEQFF
.	TRBV29-1	CSVRGLAGGYNEQFF
.	TRBV2	CASSEVGQGEKLFF
.	TRBV10-3	CAISESRDGDTQYF
.	TRBV3-1/TRBV3-2	CASSQSGQGLEKLFF
.	TRBV2	CASLPGIAGAYEQYF
.	TRBV28	CASRTGGGGSLRNQPQHF
.	TRBV15	CATSRRQGMGEQYF
.	TRBV23-1	CASSPTQDCRIADTQYF
.	TRBV5-8	CASNGRFSYNEQFF
once	TRBV4-1	CASSLTGTSDAYEQYF
.	TRBV5-1	CASSPDSPTYEQYF
.	TRBV20-1	CSASGSGSYEQYF
.	TRBV5-1	CASSLSGTGTGNTIYF
.	TRBV7-2	CASSLPLAGVFEQYF
.	TRBV5-6	CASMPLGGDPNEQFF
.	TRBV10-3	CAISEWRTGTNYGYTF
.	TRBV18	CASSPGTGEVNVLTF
.	TRBV2	CASSDQGQDYEQYF
once	TRBV7-3	CTSSLSNNVREQFF
.	TRBV7-3	CASSSQATDTQYF